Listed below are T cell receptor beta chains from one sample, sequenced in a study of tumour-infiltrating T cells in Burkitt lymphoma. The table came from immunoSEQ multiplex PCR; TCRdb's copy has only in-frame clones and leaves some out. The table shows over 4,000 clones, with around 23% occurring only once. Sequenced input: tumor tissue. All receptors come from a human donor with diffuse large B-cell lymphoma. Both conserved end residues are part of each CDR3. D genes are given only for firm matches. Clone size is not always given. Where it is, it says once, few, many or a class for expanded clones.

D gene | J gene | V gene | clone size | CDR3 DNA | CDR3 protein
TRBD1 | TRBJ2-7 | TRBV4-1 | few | TGCGCCAGCGGTGACAGGGGGCTCTTTGAGCAGTACTTC | CASGDRGLFEQYF
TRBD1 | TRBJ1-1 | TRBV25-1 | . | TGTGCCAGTTCGCGGACAGGGGGCATATTTGTTAACACTGAAGCTTGCTTT | CASSRTGGIFVNTEACF
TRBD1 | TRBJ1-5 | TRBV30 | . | TGTGCCTGGAACAGGGGGAGCAATCAGCCCCAGCATTTT | CAWNRGSNQPQHF
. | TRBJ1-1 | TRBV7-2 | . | TGTGCCAGCAGCTATGGAAGTGGCACTGAAGCTTTCTTT | CASSYGSGTEAFF
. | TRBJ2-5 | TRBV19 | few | TGTGCCAGTAGTATGATAGAAGAGACCCAGTACTTC | CASSMIEETQYF
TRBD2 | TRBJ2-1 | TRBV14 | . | TGTGCCAGCAGTCCCATCGGGACTAGCGGGAAAGGTGAGCAGTTCTTC | CASSPIGTSGKGEQFF
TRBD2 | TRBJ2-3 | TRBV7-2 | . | TGTGCCAGCAGCTCCGGACTAGCGGTCCCCCTTTGGACGCAGTATTTT | CASSSGLAVPLWTQYF
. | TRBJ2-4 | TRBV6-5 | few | TGTGCCAGCAGCCCCGGTAAAAACATTCAGTACTTC | CASSPGKNIQYF
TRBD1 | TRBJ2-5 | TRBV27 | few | TGTGCCAGCAGTTTATCAGGGGGCGTTGGGGCTGGCGCCCACCAAGAGACCCAGTACTTC | CASSLSGGVGAGAHQETQYF
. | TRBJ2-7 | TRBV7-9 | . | TGTGCCAGCAGCTTAGCTAGTACGGCCTCCTACGAGCAGTACTTC | CASSLASTASYEQYF
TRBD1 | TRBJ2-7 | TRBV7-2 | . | TGTGCCAGCAGCAAACCGGGACAGGGGGACTCCTACGAGCAGTACTTC | CASSKPGQGDSYEQYF
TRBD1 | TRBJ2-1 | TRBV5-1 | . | TGCGCCAGCAGCCCCCGGGACAGGGACCACAATGAGCAGTTCTTC | CASSPRDRDHNEQFF
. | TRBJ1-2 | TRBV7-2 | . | TGTGCCAGCAGCTTAGCGGGCAGGGGAAGTGGCTACACCTTC | CASSLAGRGSGYTF
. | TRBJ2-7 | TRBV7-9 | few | TGTGCCAGCAGCTTAGCGGGGGGCTACGAGCAGTACTTC | CASSLAGGYEQYF
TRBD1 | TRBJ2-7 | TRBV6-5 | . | TGTGCCAGCAGAGGACAGGTGGGAGAGCAGTACTTC | CASRGQVGEQYF
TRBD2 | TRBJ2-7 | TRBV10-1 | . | TGCGCCAGCAGTGAGTCCGAGGAGCGGGATTCCGAGCAGTACTTC | CASSESEERDSEQYF